This T cell receptor (beta chain) is drawn from a study of T cells in Graves' hyperthyroidism and ophthalmopathy. This clonotype has ten or more counts. The CDR3 runs 15 residues. With V trimmed by 10 bases and J by 7 bases, 15 bases remained unmatched. Germline V gene data show CDR1 as MNHNS and CDR2 as SASEGT. Amplified TCR beta CDR3 regions came from RNA transcripts. The HTBI primer set served for first-round RT-PCR of the TCR CDR3. TCRdb reanalysed the multiplex PCR reads using MiXCR and keeps one entry per CDR3 protein. The sample carries 300,000 or so distinct CDR3 sequences, roughly 20% recorded once. Subjects aged 18 to 65 presented with newly diagnosed hyperthyroidism of less than 2 months' duration.

The sequencing input was blood. The chain carries TRBV6-1 and TRBJ2-3; 9 nucleotides match TRBD1. The sequence was collected from a woman aged 45-59 years with Graves' hyperthyroidism. DNA of the CDR3: TGTGCCACAATCTACGGGACAGGGTTTCACTATACGCAGTATTTT. Its translation: CATIYGTGFHYTQYF.